These 3 T cell receptor beta chains were sequenced from one sample in a study of blood T cell repertoires in COVID-19. Assay used: immunoSEQ multiplex PCR; TCRdb lists only in-frame clones, some missing. The table lists around 130,000 clones, under 85% of them singletons. The sequenced sample was peripheral blood. The receptors here all came from a woman aged 55-69 years with acute or convalescent COVID-19.

V usage is TRBV10-3 and J usage is TRBJ2-1; 10 positions agree with TRBD2. This CDR3 spans 13 amino acids. The germline CDR1 and CDR2 sequences are ENHRY and SYGVKD. Trimming cost V 10 bases and J 6 bases; bases outside gene matches: 6. The CDR3, as DNA: TGTGCCACGCGGACTAGCGGCAGCAATGAGCAGTTCTTC. Translation gives CATRTSGSNEQFF.

V and J are TRBV11-2 and TRBJ1-1; D perhaps matches TRBD1 (6 bases). Germline CDR1 reads SGHAT; CDR2 reads FQNNGV. Trimming took 2 bases from V and 5 from J, leaving 15 bases between them. CDR3 size: 15 residues. CDR3 nucleotide sequence: TGTGCCAGCAGCTTAAGGTCAGGGGCGGAGACTGAAGCTTTCTTT. It yields the protein CASSLRSGAETEAFF.

The chain employs TRBV3-1 (or the pseudogene TRBV3-2) and TRBJ1-2; 8 bases map to TRBD1. V dropped 5 bases and J dropped 8; count of bases not matched to a gene: 7. The CDR3 totals 13 residues. Per germline, CDR1 LGHDT and CDR2 YNNKEL (reference sequence). CDR3 DNA: TGTGCCAGCAGCTTGGACAGGGATCGGGGCTACACCTTC. Protein: CASSLDRDRGYTF.